The 24 T cell receptor beta chains below were found in one sample sequenced in a study of Tregs in tolerant kidney transplant recipients. Produced via immunoSEQ multiplex PCR; TCRdb's table is partial and in-frame only. The data hold about 240,000 clones, with around 81% observed a single time. Sequencing was done on a sample of CD4+ T cells from blood. Receptor source: a human donor in good health.

The J gene is TRBJ2-2, the V gene TRBV6-6; a possible D gene is TRBD2 (5 bases). The CDR3 totals 14 residues. The germline V gene has CDR1 MNHNY and CDR2 SVGAGI (reference sequence). Trimming removed 8 bases at V and 1 base at J, with 11 bases between. The CDR3 bases are TGTGCCAGCCGAGCGGATATGAACACCGGGGAGCTGTTTTTT. Its translation: CASRADMNTGELFF.

The chain combines TRBV29-1 with TRBJ1-2, with D perhaps matching TRBD1 (5 bases). Germline CDR1 SQVTM, CDR2 ANQGSEA. The ends were cut back, 0 bases at V and 1 base at J, with 18 bases in the middle. This CDR3 has 17 amino acids. CDR3 DNA sequence: TGCAGCGTTGAAGATCAGGGCGGACCACAATTTAACTATGGCTACACCTTC. This translates into CSVEDQGGPQFNYGYTF.

There are a few counts of this clone. V is TRBV6-5 and J is TRBJ2-1, with TRBD2 as a possible D gene (6 bases). V gave up 4 bases and J gave up 0 bases, with 10 bases separating them. The CDR3 spans 15 residues. Germline loops: CDR1 MNHEY, CDR2 SVGAGI. This CDR3 is CASSLADLSYNEQFF. The DNA of the CDR3 is TGTGCCAGCAGTTTAGCGGATCTCTCCTACAATGAGCAGTTCTTC.

CDR3 loop: CASNRLAGDYEQYF. The CDR3 nucleotides read TGTGCCAGCAATAGACTAGCGGGCGACTACGAGCAGTACTTC. The chain recombines TRBV2 with TRBJ2-7, with 10 bases fitting TRBD2. Trimming cost V 7 bases and J 3 bases; bases outside gene matches: 6. Looked up from germline, CDR1 is SNHLY and CDR2 is FYNNEI. This CDR3 spans 14 amino acids.

This clone appeared once. The chain carries TRBV18 and TRBJ1-6; 7 nucleotides align to TRBD1. CDR1 and CDR2 from the germline V gene are KGHSH and LQKENI. CDR3 length equals 14 residues. V trimming: 4 bases; J trimming: 9 bases; junction bases outside the gene matches: 6. The CDR3 loop is CASSQGARGSPLHF. The CDR3 region has the DNA TGTGCCAGCTCACAGGGGGCGAGAGGTTCACCCCTCCACTTT.

This chain connects TRBV19 to TRBJ2-2; D might be TRBD1 or TRBD2, each matching 5 bases. Germline CDR1 is LNHDA and CDR2 is SQIVND (reference sequence). This CDR3 spans 16 amino acids. V dropped 4 bases and J dropped 3 bases, with 15 bases sitting between them. This CDR3 is CASSRGRGVDTGELFF. The CDR3 coding sequence is TGTGCCAGTAGTAGAGGAAGAGGGGTGGACACCGGGGAGCTGTTTTTT.

The chain carries TRBV27 and TRBJ2-5, with a tentative D call TRBD1 (5 bases). The J call is in doubt because the DNA end fits TRBJ2-7 better. The CDR3 consists of 15 residues. CDR1 and CDR2 (germline): MNHEY, SMNVEV (reference sequence). The DNA for the CDR3 is TGTGCCAGCAGTTTGATTGGACAAAATTCCTACGAGCAGTACTTC. Its protein is CASSLIGQNSYEQYF.

The rearrangement joins TRBV12-5 to TRBJ1-6; no firm D call. V shed 2 bases and J shed 5 bases, with 13 bases lying between them. Looked up from germline, CDR1 is LGHNT and CDR2 is FRNRAP. The CDR3 length is 16 residues. The chain's CDR3 is CASGLFIQRDNSPLHF. The DNA for the CDR3 is TGTGCTAGTGGTTTGTTCATTCAGCGGGATAATTCACCCCTCCACTTT.

The chain employs TRBV19 and TRBJ1-2, with 7 bases fitting TRBD1. Per the germline V gene, CDR1 is LNHDA and CDR2 is SQIVND (reference sequence). Unmatched junction bases numbered 14, after V lost 7 bases and J lost 0 bases. The CDR3 runs 17 residues. The CDR3 DNA sequence: TGTGCCAGTACAGAGGGGGCCGGGGACCGGACTAACTATGGCTACACCTTC. It encodes CASTEGAGDRTNYGYTF.

This clone was picked up a small number of times. V usage is TRBV5-4 and J usage is TRBJ2-1; 14 positions match TRBD2. Germline V gives CDR1 SGHNT, CDR2 YYREEE (reference sequence). J gave up 9 bases and V 4 bases, and 12 bases lay outside the gene matches. The CDR3 totals 17 residues. As DNA, the CDR3 is TGTGCCAGCAGCCCGGGGACTAGCGGGAGATTTGCGAGTGAGCAGTTCTTC. Its protein is CASSPGTSGRFASEQFF.

The chain combines TRBV6-6 with TRBJ2-1, with D tentatively TRBD1 (6 bases). The CDR3 covers 15 residues. V lost 6 bases and J lost 8, with 20 bases in between. Germline V gene data show CDR1 as MNHNY and CDR2 as SVGAGI (reference sequence). The CDR3: CASSPRGFIGDEQFF. The CDR3 DNA reads as TGTGCCAGCAGCCCCAGGGGTTTCATCGGCGATGAGCAGTTCTTC.

The chain employs TRBV7-6 and TRBJ2-2, with 7 bases aligning to TRBD1. V shed 3 bases and J 4 bases; nucleotides not matched to a gene: 14. CDR1 and CDR2 from the germline V gene are SGHVS and FNYEAQ. This CDR3 is built from 18 residues. Here the CDR3 reads CASSLGLKQGRSTGELFF. For the CDR3, the DNA is TGTGCCAGCAGCTTGGGGTTAAAACAGGGGCGATCCACCGGGGAGCTGTTTTTT.

J is TRBJ1-5 and V is TRBV6-6, with D perhaps matching TRBD1 (5 bases). The CDR3 is 14 amino acids. CDR1 MNHNY and CDR2 SVGAGI come from the germline V gene (reference sequence). V lost 4 bases, J lost 1 base, and 8 bases lay in between. Here the CDR3 DNA reads TGTGCCAGCAGTTCCCGGGGCAGCAATCAGCCCCAGCATTTT. This translates into CASSSRGSNQPQHF.

This chain connects TRBV5-1 to TRBJ2-1; TRBD2 aligns across 8 bases. V lost 0 bases, J lost 10 bases, and 9 bases stayed unmatched. Looked up from germline, CDR1 is SGHRS and CDR2 is YFSETQ. The CDR3 runs to 15 residues. CDR3 residues: CASSLGLAGQGEQFF. CDR3 sequence (DNA): TGCGCCAGCAGCTTGGGGCTAGCGGGCCAAGGGGAGCAGTTCTTC.

This clone came up a few times. V gene TRBV28 combines with J gene TRBJ2-7, with TRBD1 matching 9 bases. CDR1 and CDR2 (germline): MDHEN, SYDVKM. The CDR3 runs 14 residues. J lost 6 bases, V lost 4 bases, and 7 bases had no gene match. DNA of the CDR3: TGTGCCAGCAGTTCCGGGACAGGGAAGGTCGAGCAGTACTTC. This codes for CASSSGTGKVEQYF.

This chain connects TRBV19 to TRBJ1-4, with 8 positions matching TRBD1. After removal of 5 bases from V and 7 bases from J, the junction contained 6 bases not matched to a gene. Germline values: CDR1 LNHDA, CDR2 SQIVND (reference sequence). The CDR3 is 14 amino acids. Here the CDR3 reads CASSVTGGIEKLFF. The CDR3 coding sequence is TGTGCCAGTAGTGTTACAGGGGGAATTGAAAAACTGTTTTTT.

Here the CDR3 reads CASSLTTDTQYF. The CDR3 DNA sequence: TGTGCCAGTAGCCTAACCACAGATACGCAGTATTTT. The J gene is TRBJ2-3, the V gene TRBV19; D is undetermined. Germline loops: CDR1 LNHDA, CDR2 SQIVND (reference sequence). Trimming cost V 6 bases and J 2 bases, with 6 bases left between them. CDR3 length: 12 residues.

V and J are TRBV19 and TRBJ1-4; TRBD1 agrees at 7 bases. J gave up 5 bases and V 6 bases, and 9 bases lay outside the gene matches. Germline CDR1 is LNHDA and CDR2 is SQIVND (reference sequence). The CDR3 has 15 residues. As DNA, the CDR3 is TGTGCCAGTAGCCGCTCCGGGACAGACAATGAAAAACTGTTTTTT. Translation gives CASSRSGTDNEKLFF. The whole variable domain, filled in from reference TRBV19 and TRBJ1-4, reads DGGITQSPKYLFRKEGQNVTLSCEQNLNHDAMYWYRQDPGQGLRLIYYSQIVNDFQKGDIAEGYSVSREKKESFPLTVTSAQKNPTAFYLCASSRSGTDNEKLFFGSGTQLSVL.

The chain has TRBV7-9 and TRBJ2-5; D assignment may be TRBD1 or TRBD2 (6 bases each). Germline V CDR1 and CDR2: SEHNR, FQNEAQ (reference sequence). Trimming left V 8 bases short and J 1 base short, with 11 bases between. This CDR3 comprises 13 residues. DNA for the CDR3: TGTGCCAGCGTGAGGGGGGCCCAAGAGACCCAGTACTTC. This translates into CASVRGAQETQYF.

This sequence joins TRBV30 and TRBJ1-5; no firm D call. This CDR3 contains 13 residues. Between the trimmed V and J ends, which lost 0 bases and 6 bases, there was a span of 9 bases. Germline loops: CDR1 GTSNPN, CDR2 SVGIG (reference sequence). CDR3 nucleotides: TGTGCCTGGAGTGTGACCCATCTTCAGCCCCAGCATTTT. This sequence encodes CAWSVTHLQPQHF.

V usage is TRBV4-1 and J usage is TRBJ1-5, with TRBD1 matching 7 bases. The germline V gene encodes CDR1 MGHRA and CDR2 YSYEKL. This CDR3 comprises 18 residues. V lost 1 base and J lost 3; bases outside the gene matches: 12. The DNA for the CDR3 is TGCGCCAGCAGCCAAGTGTGGCAGGGGGTCCTCCCCAATCAGCCCCAGCATTTT. Amino acids: CASSQVWQGVLPNQPQHF.

The chain recombines TRBV4-1 with TRBJ2-5; D perhaps matches TRBD2 (6 bases). The CDR3 extends over 14 amino acids. Trimming removed 0 bases at V and 5 bases at J, with 10 bases between. CDR1 is MGHRA, CDR2 YSYEKL, per germline. CDR3 region: CASSQDQAGETQYF. The CDR3 nucleotides are TGCGCCAGCAGCCAAGATCAGGCGGGGGAGACCCAGTACTTC.

This sequence joins TRBV5-1 and TRBJ2-5; D might be TRBD2 (5 bases). CDR1 and CDR2 (germline): SGHRS, YFSETQ. Trimming took 2 bases from V and 5 from J, leaving 16 bases between them. This CDR3 comprises 15 residues. CDR3 sequence: CASSLWGDEEETQYF. DNA for the CDR3: TGCGCCAGCAGCTTATGGGGAGATGAGGAGGAGACCCAGTACTTC.

DNA of the CDR3: TGTGCCAGCAGTCCGCCGCCAAGAGACCGAGCCCAGTACTTC. Amino acids: CASSPPPRDRAQYF. This chain uses TRBV28 with TRBJ2-5; D remains unclear. Germline lookup yields CDR1 MDHEN and CDR2 SYDVKM. This CDR3 is 14 amino acids long. V was trimmed by 5 bases and J by 9 bases, leaving 19 bases between them. The full variable domain, rest sourced from reference TRBV28 and TRBJ2-5, is DVKVTQSSRYLVKRTGEKVFLECVQDMDHENMFWYRQDPGLGLRLIYFSYDVKMKEKGDIPEGYSVSREKKERFSLILESASTNQTSMYLCASSPPPRDRAQYFGPGTRLLVL.